The clone carrying this T cell receptor beta chain has a single count. Its antigen is unidentified. V was pared by 4 bases and J by 8 bases, with 14 bases between. Germline V gives CDR1 DFQATT, CDR2 SNEGSKA (reference sequence). This CDR3 region has 12 residues. This sample is drawn from a study of vaccination and CD4 T cells after COVID-19. Across the study: There were six male and four female convalescents, and two of them were Hispanic. Ranging from 14 to 241, the interval between dose two and post-vaccine sampling had a median of about 76 days.

Cultured CD4+ T-cell DNA underwent Oncomine TCR Beta short-read sequencing. TCRdb analysed the PCR reads with MiXCR anew, one entry per CDR3 protein. The sample gives approximately 12,000 distinct CDR3 sequences, 55% to 70% of which show up once; about 7.1% is in the top ten. Study results and caveats: Convalescent patients displayed a median around 86% of reactive clones emerging only post-vaccination.

Described treatment: roughly ten-day PBMC culture with coronavirus spike peptide pools or control peptides (ViraFEST assay). The input for sequencing was CD4+ T cells from blood, cultured in vitro, taken before SARS-CoV-2 vaccination. This receptor was taken from a human donor who had recovered from COVID-19. The chain is built from TRBV20-1 and TRBJ1-1; D is perhaps TRBD1 (5 bases). Here the CDR3 DNA reads TGCAGTGCTACGAGACAGAGCGGAGAAGCTTTCTTT. This translates into CSATRQSGEAFF.